This T cell receptor (beta chain) was sequenced for a study of blood T cell repertoires in COVID-19. About the research overall: PBMCs, B-cell-depleted T cells, or T cells provided the cDNA or gDNA that made up the material.

Trimming removed 6 bases at V and 5 bases at J, with 16 bases between. Germline V gene data show CDR1 as LNHNV and CDR2 as YYDKDF (reference sequence). The CDR3 totals 14 residues. Some clones are missing from TCRdb's copy, which holds only in-frame ones; the method was immunoSEQ multiplex PCR. The sample holds a few hundred thousand clones, more than 85% seen once. Sequenced input: peripheral blood. The chain carries TRBV15 and TRBJ1-2; D unclear. The source is an older woman with active or convalescent COVID-19. The CDR3 loop reads CATRTAQWSYGYTF. Here the CDR3 DNA reads TGTGCCACCAGGACGGCCCAGTGGAGTTATGGCTACACCTTC.